The clone carrying this T cell receptor beta chain was detected ten times or more. These data are taken from a study of blood T cell repertoires in COVID-19. Study details: Spain, Italy and the United States supplied samples that represented acute and convalescent COVID-19. The analysed material was cDNA or gDNA that came from T cells, B-cell-depleted T cells, or PBMCs.

As originally analysed: Amplified reference gene primers provided the basis for estimating nucleated cell counts. Only in-frame clones appear in the TCRdb table, and some are missing; sequencing was by immunoSEQ multiplex PCR. V, J and clone size reflect that table, while D and trimming were determined from the DNA. The table has approximately 130,000 clones, almost 70% seen once. This CDR3 has 17 residues. Per the germline V gene, CDR1 is SGDLS and CDR2 is YYNGEE. Trimming took 3 bases from V and 0 from J, leaving 17 bases between them. The receptor's source is a woman aged 70-85 years with acute or convalescent COVID-19. The V and J genes are TRBV9 and TRBJ2-3; tentatively, D is TRBD2 (6 bases). Material: peripheral blood. In nucleotides, the CDR3 is TGTGCCAGCAGCGCGACCGGGGGTCTCCATAGCACAGATACGCAGTATTTT. Amino acids: CASSATGGLHSTDTQYF.